The rows below give T cell receptor beta chains drawn from one sample of a study of cytomegalovirus exposure and HLA in healthy donors. Produced via immunoSEQ multiplex PCR; TCRdb's table is partial and in-frame only. The data contain 250,000 to 350,000 clones, 86% of them singletons. Sequencing was done on a sample of PBMCs. The receptor set was obtained from a man aged 40-49 years in good health and CMV-seropositive. Each CDR3 is given with its conserved first and last residue. Each record gives: V gene, J gene, D gene, clone size, CDR3 protein, CDR3 DNA. The D gene is left open where the match is weak. Clone size appears in some rows only: once, few, many, or a class for an expanded clone.

v_gene: TRBV7-9; j_gene: TRBJ1-2; d_gene: NA; abundance: NA; CDR3aa: CSSSLDTYGYTF; CDR3nt: TGTTCCAGCAGCCTGGACACCTATGGCTACACCTTC
v_gene: TRBV25-1; j_gene: TRBJ2-7; d_gene: NA; abundance: NA; CDR3aa: CASSATGYEQYF; CDR3nt: TGTGCCAGCAGTGCGACAGGCTACGAGCAGTACTTC
v_gene: TRBV6-5; j_gene: TRBJ2-7; d_gene: NA; abundance: NA; CDR3aa: CASSSGAGEYEQYF; CDR3nt: TGTGCCAGCAGTTCCGGGGCAGGGGAGTACGAGCAGTACTTC
v_gene: TRBV5-1; j_gene: TRBJ2-6; d_gene: TRBD1; abundance: NA; CDR3aa: CASSLPGTGGSSGANVLTF; CDR3nt: TGCGCCAGCAGTTTGCCCGGGACAGGGGGATCTTCGGGGGCCAACGTCCTGACTTTC
v_gene: TRBV6-1; j_gene: TRBJ1-1; d_gene: NA; abundance: NA; CDR3aa: CASSEVWDSLAVAFF; CDR3nt: TGTGCCAGCAGTGAAGTTTGGGACTCACTCGCTGTGGCTTTCTTT
v_gene: TRBV7-9; j_gene: TRBJ2-1; d_gene: TRBD2; abundance: NA; CDR3aa: CASSLVFGGSAGEQFF; CDR3nt: TGTGCCAGCAGCTTAGTCTTTGGCGGGAGTGCGGGTGAGCAGTTCTTC
v_gene: TRBV4-1; j_gene: TRBJ2-3; d_gene: NA; abundance: NA; CDR3aa: CASSQVVGGGVTQYF; CDR3nt: TGCGCCAGCAGCCAAGTTGTGGGAGGGGGTGTAACGCAGTATTTT
v_gene: TRBV27; j_gene: TRBJ1-2; d_gene: NA; abundance: NA; CDR3aa: CASSSLGDNYGYTF; CDR3nt: TGTGCCAGCAGTTCCCTGGGAGATAACTATGGCTACACCTTC
v_gene: TRBV7-2; j_gene: TRBJ1-1; d_gene: TRBD1; abundance: NA; CDR3aa: CASSRQGYTEAFF; CDR3nt: TGTGCCAGCAGCCGACAGGGTTACACTGAAGCTTTCTTT
v_gene: TRBV29-1; j_gene: TRBJ2-2; d_gene: TRBD2; abundance: once; CDR3aa: CSASGLAGGTGELFF; CDR3nt: TGCAGCGCGTCTGGACTAGCGGGAGGGACCGGGGAGCTGTTTTTT
v_gene: TRBV10-3; j_gene: TRBJ2-7; d_gene: NA; abundance: NA; CDR3aa: CAISVLGESYEQYF; CDR3nt: TGTGCCATCAGTGTGCTAGGAGAGTCCTACGAGCAGTACTTC
v_gene: TRBV29-1; j_gene: TRBJ2-1; d_gene: TRBD2; abundance: NA; CDR3aa: CSAPLAGGSNEQFF; CDR3nt: TGCAGCGCCCCACTAGCGGGAGGGTCCAATGAGCAGTTCTTC
v_gene: TRBV19; j_gene: TRBJ1-5; d_gene: NA; abundance: NA; CDR3aa: CASMGGSIRGNQPQHF; CDR3nt: TGTGCCAGTATGGGGGGTAGTATTAGGGGCAATCAGCCCCAGCATTTT
v_gene: TRBV18; j_gene: TRBJ2-4; d_gene: TRBD2; abundance: NA; CDR3aa: CASLAGTSLQYF; CDR3nt: TGTGCCAGCTTAGCCGGGACTAGCCTTCAGTACTTC
v_gene: TRBV2; j_gene: TRBJ2-7; d_gene: TRBD2; abundance: NA; CDR3aa: CASIDTSGSSYEQYF; CDR3nt: TGTGCCAGCATTGATACTAGCGGGAGCTCCTACGAGCAGTACTTC
v_gene: TRBV5-1; j_gene: TRBJ2-2; d_gene: TRBD1; abundance: NA; CDR3aa: CASSWDRATGELFF; CDR3nt: TGCGCCAGCAGCTGGGACAGGGCCACCGGGGAGCTGTTTTTT
v_gene: TRBV19; j_gene: TRBJ2-1; d_gene: NA; abundance: NA; CDR3aa: CASSLRQFSEQFF; CDR3nt: TGTGCCAGTAGTCTGAGACAGTTCAGTGAGCAGTTCTTC
v_gene: TRBV18; j_gene: TRBJ2-2; d_gene: TRBD2; abundance: NA; CDR3aa: CASSLSTSGRNTGELFF; CDR3nt: TGTGCCAGCTCACTCTCGACTAGCGGGAGGAACACCGGGGAGCTGTTTTTT
v_gene: TRBV6-5; j_gene: TRBJ2-7; d_gene: NA; abundance: NA; CDR3aa: CASSYSSSAPSYEQYF; CDR3nt: TGTGCCAGCAGTTACTCATCCTCAGCGCCCTCCTACGAGCAGTACTTC
v_gene: TRBV27; j_gene: TRBJ1-1; d_gene: NA; abundance: NA; CDR3aa: CASSPLLRNTEAFF; CDR3nt: TGTGCCAGCAGTCCGTTATTGAGGAACACTGAAGCTTTCTTT
v_gene: TRBV19; j_gene: TRBJ2-2; d_gene: TRBD1; abundance: NA; CDR3aa: CASSTGQGYTETGELFF; CDR3nt: TGTGCCAGTAGCACGGGACAGGGGTATACCGAGACCGGGGAGCTGTTTTTT
v_gene: TRBV11-2; j_gene: TRBJ2-2; d_gene: TRBD2; abundance: NA; CDR3aa: CASSPRGSLVPGELFF; CDR3nt: TGTGCCAGCAGCCCGCGGGGGTCGCTAGTCCCCGGGGAGCTGTTTTTT
v_gene: TRBV4-1; j_gene: TRBJ1-5; d_gene: NA; abundance: few; CDR3aa: CASSHSQVSNQPQHF; CDR3nt: TGCGCCAGCAGCCACTCACAGGTTAGCAATCAGCCCCAGCATTTT
v_gene: TRBV18; j_gene: TRBJ2-1; d_gene: TRBD2; abundance: NA; CDR3aa: CASSPGLGDEQFF; CDR3nt: TGTGCCAGCTCACCGGGACTAGGAGATGAGCAGTTCTTC
v_gene: TRBV7-2; j_gene: TRBJ1-1; d_gene: NA; abundance: NA; CDR3aa: CASSLVSYSMNTEAFF; CDR3nt: TGTGCCAGCAGCTTAGTATCCTACAGCATGAACACTGAAGCTTTCTTT